This T cell receptor (beta chain) was obtained from a study of cytomegalovirus exposure and HLA in healthy donors. TCRdb's copy holds only in-frame clones and misses some; the assay was immunoSEQ multiplex PCR. There are fewer than 100,000 clones in the sample; approximately 95% occur only once, and roughly 2.1% lies in the top ten. The sequence derives from a woman younger than 30 in good health and CMV-seronegative. The material sequenced was PBMCs.

The DNA of the CDR3 is TGTGCCAGCAGCCCACCCAAGGGGAGGGACACCGGGGAGCTGTTTTTT. It is translated as CASSPPKGRDTGELFF. The chain recombines TRBV4-2 with TRBJ2-2; 7 nucleotides line up with TRBD2. V dropped 4 bases and J dropped 3; count of bases not matched to a gene: 8. This CDR3 is 16 amino acids long. From germline, CDR1 is LGHNA and CDR2 YNFKEQ.